The rows below give T cell receptor beta chains drawn from one sample of a study of T cell repertoires in cytomegalovirus infection. These TCRs' antigens remain unknown. One entry per CDR3 protein, called by TCRdb with MiXCR from the reads. The sample has around 310,000 distinct CDR3 sequences; 25% to 30% are singletons. Material: cultured PBMCs, obtained from culture after CMV antigen stimulation. Receptors originate from a human donor in good health (CMV status not recorded). Some clones in this sample may be carry-over from other donors' samples. Each CDR3 is given with its conserved first and last residue. Each record gives: V gene, clone size, D gene, J gene, CDR3 protein, CDR3 DNA. A D gene is named only where the DNA matches it firmly. Size tells how often a clone was seen (once, few, many) or the class of an expanded clone, and some rows leave it out.

TRBV28	-	TRBD1	TRBJ1-5	CASSSPLGQEYSNQPQHF	TGTGCCAGCAGTTCCCCCCTCGGACAGGAATATAGCAATCAGCCCCAGCATTTT
TRBV11-2	-	-	TRBJ1-2	CASSIAGTGSVYYGYTF	TGTGCCAGCAGCATCGCGGGGACGGGGTCGGTGTACTATGGCTACACCTTC
TRBV10-3	few	TRBD2	TRBJ2-1	CAISELSGDGQFF	TGTGCCATCTCTGAATTAAGCGGGGATGGGCAGTTCTTC
TRBV4-1	-	-	TRBJ1-1	CASSQVPGITEAFF	TGCGCCAGCAGCCAAGTTCCGGGTATAACTGAAGCTTTCTTT
TRBV4-1	many	TRBD2	TRBJ2-7	CASSTGRLTKRGFYEQYF	TGCGCCAGCAGCACAGGTCGTCTCACTAAGCGGGGATTCTACGAGCAGTACTTC
TRBV7-2	-	TRBD2	TRBJ2-5	CASSRSGRVETQYF	TGTGCCAGCAGCCGTAGCGGGAGGGTGGAGACCCAGTACTTC
TRBV19	-	-	TRBJ2-6	CASSIGVAGSSGANVLTF	TGTGCCAGTAGTATTGGGGTGGCCGGGAGCTCTGGGGCCAACGTCCTGACTTTC
TRBV28	-	TRBD1	TRBJ1-5	CASSSRGRGNQPQHF	TGTGCCAGCAGTTCAAGGGGGCGCGGCAATCAGCCCCAGCATTTT
TRBV6-1	many	-	TRBJ2-7	CASSPPGRVLYEQYF	TGTGCCAGCAGTCCCCCGGGCAGGGTTTTATACGAGCAGTACTTC
TRBV7-2	few	TRBD2	TRBJ2-3	CASSLGTSSDTQYF	TGTGCCAGCAGCCTGGGGACTAGCTCAGATACGCAGTATTTT
TRBV7-2	-	TRBD1	TRBJ1-2	CASSPPGGYGYTF	TGTGCCAGCAGCCCCCCAGGGGGCTATGGCTACACCTTC
TRBV28	few	TRBD2	TRBJ2-3	CASSSLSGREYTDTQYF	TGTGCCAGCAGTTCGCTCTCTGGGCGGGAGTACACAGATACGCAGTATTTT
TRBV27	-	-	TRBJ2-5	CASSPVAYDQETQYF	TGTGCCAGCAGTCCCGTCGCGTACGACCAAGAGACCCAGTACTTC
TRBV18	few	-	TRBJ1-2	CASSPGGESGYTF	TGTGCCAGCTCACCAGGGGGCGAGTCTGGCTACACCTTC
TRBV6-1	few	-	TRBJ2-7	CASKGGEPGEQYF	TGTGCCAGCAAAGGAGGAGAGCCCGGCGAGCAGTACTTC
TRBV27	few	TRBD2	TRBJ2-1	CASSTPRLAGGINEQFF	TGTGCCAGCAGTACGCCCCGACTAGCGGGAGGGATAAATGAGCAGTTCTTC